These 26 T cell receptor beta chains share one sample of origin, sequenced in a study of T cells after yellow fever vaccination (dated by TCRdb to between 2017 and 2020). Receptors were amplified or captured by 5' RACE. This sample was sequenced with an Illumina HiSeq 2500. The raw public reads went through TCRdb reprocessing: fastp at Q25, MiXCR clone calling, in-frame beta chains kept. One record per CDR3 amino acid sequence lists the most common genes and DNA. In all, the sample holds hundreds of thousands of distinct CDR3 sequences, and over 9% of those were seen once. About 16% of the sample comes from the top ten. The treatment or condition label for this specimen denotes: live attenuated yellow fever vaccine strain. Material: PBMCs, obtained on the day of the yellow fever booster vaccination. The receptors were sampled from a man aged 25 to 45 who received the YFV17D yellow fever vaccine.

The chain couples TRBV6-6 to TRBJ2-2; no definite D call. The V end was cut by 1 base, the J end by 6 bases, with 3 bases between. The germline CDR1 and CDR2 sequences are MNHNY and SVGAGI (reference sequence). The CDR3 length is 12 residues. The CDR3 DNA sequence: TGTGCCAGCAGTTACTTCTCCGGGGAGCTGTTTTTT. This translates into CASSYFSGELFF.

This clonotype has a single count. This chain connects TRBV20-1 to TRBJ1-6, with 9 bases lining up with TRBD1. The trim removed 6 bases at V and 1 base at J, leaving 4 bases unmatched. The CDR3 runs 15 residues. CDR1 and CDR2 from the germline V gene are DFQATT and SNEGSKA (reference sequence). The CDR3 protein is CSATDRGSYNSPLHF. CDR3 bases: TGCAGTGCCACGGACAGGGGATCCTATAATTCACCCCTCCACTTT.

This sequence joins TRBV7-9 and TRBJ2-3; D possibly corresponds to TRBD1 (5 bases). CDR3 length equals 16 residues. Germline V gene data show CDR1 as SEHNR and CDR2 as FQNEAQ (reference sequence). The germline V and J ends were trimmed by 4 bases and 0 bases, with 14 bases remaining between them. The CDR3 DNA reads as TGTGCCAGCAGCTCCGAAGACAGACTTAGCACAGATACGCAGTATTTT. Its protein is CASSSEDRLSTDTQYF.

This clonotype was recorded at least ten times. V gene TRBV20-1 combines with J gene TRBJ1-2; D uncertain. The CDR3 covers 14 residues. V was pared by 4 bases and J by 4 bases, with 16 bases between. CDR1 is DFQATT and CDR2 is SNEGSKA in the germline V gene (reference sequence). For the CDR3, the DNA is TGCAGTGCTACGGGCCCCCGCGGTGTCTATGGCTACACCTTC. This encodes CSATGPRGVYGYTF.

The chain recombines TRBV20-1 with TRBJ2-1; D is ambiguous. Germline CDR1 and CDR2: DFQATT and SNEGSKA (reference sequence). This CDR3 has 14 amino acids. Trimming stripped 3 bases from V and 7 bases from J, with 16 bases between. The CDR3 DNA reads as TGCAGTGCTAGGGGGATTGGGCTAGGGAATGAGCAGTTCTTC. Encoded protein: CSARGIGLGNEQFF.

This sequence joins TRBV2 and TRBJ2-2; D is uncertain. Germline V gene data show CDR1 as SNHLY and CDR2 as FYNNEI. The V end was cut by 1 base, the J end by 6 bases, with 6 bases between. The CDR3 contains 13 residues. The CDR3 region is CASSEGAPGELFF. Written as DNA, the CDR3 is TGTGCCAGCAGTGAAGGAGCCCCCGGGGAGCTGTTTTTT.

This chain links TRBV10-3 with TRBJ2-5; D uncertain. V was pared by 3 bases and J by 5 bases, with 16 bases between. In germline, CDR1 is ENHRY, CDR2 SYGVKD. The CDR3 is 15 amino acids. The CDR3 region is CAISDPSTAGETQYF. CDR3 DNA: TGTGCCATCAGTGACCCTTCTACAGCCGGGGAGACCCAGTACTTC.

This clonotype has a handful of counts. The chain recombines TRBV4-3 with TRBJ2-4, with D unresolved. Trimming left V 0 bases short and J 2 bases short, with 8 bases between. Germline V lookup: CDR1 LGHNA, CDR2 YSLEER. The CDR3 is 15 residues long. The chain's CDR3 is CASSQESTSKNIQYF. The DNA of the CDR3 is TGCGCCAGCAGCCAAGAAAGTACGTCCAAAAACATTCAGTACTTC.

This clonotype was observed a handful of times. The chain employs TRBV3-1 and TRBJ1-6; D is perhaps TRBD1 (6 bases). Germline loops: CDR1 LGHDT, CDR2 YNNKEL (reference sequence). The V and J ends lost 4 bases and 7 bases respectively, with 14 bases between them. This CDR3 has 15 amino acids. The chain's CDR3 is CASSRGAGWNSPLHF. CDR3 in DNA: TGTGCCAGCAGCCGGGGGGCAGGGTGGAATTCACCCCTCCACTTT.

Only a few counts were recorded for this clonotype. This rearrangement joins TRBV28 to TRBJ2-4; D is perhaps TRBD1 (5 bases). V lost 2 bases and J 6 bases, leaving 17 bases between the germline ends. The CDR3 has 16 residues. In germline, CDR1 is MDHEN, CDR2 SYDVKM. The CDR3 region is CASSLDTIKGSNIQYF. Written as DNA, the CDR3 is TGTGCCAGCAGTTTAGACACGATCAAGGGGTCAAACATTCAGTACTTC.

This chain uses TRBV25-1 with TRBJ2-2, with 9 bases fitting TRBD1. The CDR3 is 15 residues long. The V segment lost 6 bases and the J segment 4 bases; nucleotides outside the gene matches: 6. CDR1 is MGHDK and CDR2 is SYGVNS in the germline V gene. The CDR3 region has the DNA TGTGCCAGCAGCAAGACAGGGGGATTCACCGGGGAGCTGTTTTTT. It encodes CASSKTGGFTGELFF.

This clonotype was seen a few times. The genes are TRBV28 and TRBJ2-1; D unclear. The ends were cut back, 5 bases at V and 9 bases at J, with 14 bases in the middle. The CDR3 covers 13 residues. The V gene's germline CDR1 is MDHEN and CDR2 SYDVKM. The CDR3 reads CASSVIGPAEQFF. The CDR3 nucleotides are TGTGCCAGCAGTGTAATAGGACCCGCTGAGCAGTTCTTC.

The CDR3 loop is CASSLAVQGPAGNTIYF. As DNA, the CDR3 is TGTGCCAGCAGCTTAGCCGTTCAAGGACCCGCTGGAAACACCATATATTTT. This chain connects TRBV7-2 to TRBJ1-3; D is unresolved. The V and J ends lost 0 bases and 2 bases respectively, with 14 bases between them. Germline V CDR1 and CDR2: SGHTA, FQGNSA. The CDR3 totals 17 residues.

This clonotype was counted many times. V and J are TRBV4-3 and TRBJ2-2; the D gene is possibly TRBD1 (7 bases). The CDR3 is 17 residues long. The germline CDR1 and CDR2 sequences are LGHNA and YSLEER. Trimming took off 0 bases at V and 0 bases at J, with 11 bases between the two ends. Written as DNA, the CDR3 is TGCGCCAGCAGCCAAGATGGCGGGACAGCGAACACCGGGGAGCTGTTTTTT. Protein: CASSQDGGTANTGELFF.

The J gene is TRBJ2-7, the V gene TRBV5-1; 8 bases match TRBD1. This CDR3 comprises 14 residues. V shed 4 bases and J 7 bases; nucleotides not matched to a gene: 10. The germline V gene encodes CDR1 SGHRS and CDR2 YFSETQ. The CDR3 DNA reads as TGCGCCAGCAGCCTACGGACAGGGCGAAAGGAGCAGTACTTC. Protein sequence: CASSLRTGRKEQYF.

There are a few counts of this clonotype. J is TRBJ2-5 and V is TRBV27; TRBD2 matches 13 bases. The CDR3 is 17 amino acids. The junction had 1 base not matched to a gene; V was cut back by 0 bases and J by 0 bases. Germline V CDR1 and CDR2: MNHEY, SMNVEV (reference sequence). The CDR3 bases are TGTGCCAGCAGTTTATCGGGGACTAGCGGGAACCAAGAGACCCAGTACTTC. Encoded protein: CASSLSGTSGNQETQYF.

This clonotype was observed a handful of times. The rearrangement joins TRBV19 to TRBJ2-1, with D perhaps matching TRBD2 (6 bases). Trimming stripped 0 bases from V and 6 bases from J, with 12 bases between. CDR1 LNHDA and CDR2 SQIVND come from the germline V gene (reference sequence). The length of the CDR3 is 15 residues. The CDR3 loop reads CASSIDARRGNEQFF. DNA for the CDR3: TGTGCCAGTAGTATAGATGCCCGGAGGGGCAATGAGCAGTTCTTC.

This clonotype was detected many times. The CDR3 spells CASSSSGLALSQYF. Here the CDR3 DNA reads TGTGCCAGCAGCTCCTCAGGACTAGCGTTATCGCAGTACTTC. This chain links TRBV7-8 with TRBJ2-7, with 9 bases aligning to TRBD2. The germline V gene encodes CDR1 SGHVS and CDR2 FQNEAQ. J was trimmed by 9 bases and V by 4 bases; bases with no gene match: 10. The CDR3 extends over 14 amino acids.

This clonotype was counted only a few times. The J gene is TRBJ1-2, the V gene TRBV10-2; 10 bases match TRBD1. V was pared by 5 bases and J by 4 bases, with 4 bases of the junction left unmatched. The CDR3 has 14 amino acids. Germline CDR1 WSHSY, CDR2 SAAADI. CDR3 coding DNA: TGCGCCAGCAGTAGACAGGGGGCCGGCTATGGCTACACCTTC. It yields the protein CASSRQGAGYGYTF.

This chain joins TRBV4-3 and TRBJ2-1; a possible D gene is TRBD2 (6 bases). CDR3 length: 13 residues. The V gene lost 3 bases and the J gene lost 7 bases, with 10 bases spanning the gap. CDR1 is LGHNA and CDR2 is YSLEER in the germline V gene. This CDR3 reads CASSHYLANEQFF. As DNA, the CDR3 is TGCGCCAGCAGCCACTACCTAGCGAATGAGCAGTTCTTC.

Details on this clonotype: Sequence at one end of the junction differs from germline and may be a read error. CDR3 protein: CASNPSRGDTKAFF. DNA for the CDR3: TGTGCCAGCAACCCGAGTAGGGGGGACACTAAAGCTTTCTTT. V usage is TRBV7-9 and J usage is TRBJ1-1; a possible D gene is TRBD1 (6 bases). This CDR3 has 14 amino acids. CDR1 is SEHNR, CDR2 FQNEAQ, per germline (reference sequence).

This clonotype has a handful of counts. The V call is TRBV21-1, the J call TRBJ2-7; the tabulated D call, TRBD1, remains unverified against the DNA. TRBV21-1 has pseudogene status. The CDR3 has 16 amino acids. CDR3 DNA sequence: TGTGCCAGCAGCGAGGATGACAGGGGAAGGGATTACGAGCAGTACTTC. It is translated as CASSEDDRGRDYEQYF.

This clonotype was counted between two and nine times. This chain links TRBV27 with TRBJ2-5; D is undetermined. The CDR3 contains 15 residues. With 10 bases removed from V and 2 bases from J, the gap between germline ends came to 20 bases. Germline V CDR1 and CDR2: MNHEY, SMNVEV (reference sequence). The CDR3 nucleotides are TGTGCCACCACCGCCTTTGGTGGCAGGCAAGAGACCCAGTACTTC. Protein: CATTAFGGRQETQYF.

The V and J genes are TRBV7-2 and TRBJ1-2; D is perhaps TRBD1 (5 bases). Per germline, CDR1 SGHTA and CDR2 FQGNSA. This CDR3 has 13 residues. V was trimmed by 3 bases and J by 4 bases, leaving 9 bases between them. As DNA, the CDR3 is TGTGCCAGCAGCTTGGGGGGAACCTATGGCTACACCTTC. This codes for CASSLGGTYGYTF.

This clonotype was seen more than once but under ten times. V gene TRBV5-4 combines with J gene TRBJ2-1; D is perhaps TRBD2 (6 bases). Germline V gene data show CDR1 as SGHNT and CDR2 as YYREEE (reference sequence). The CDR3 is 16 amino acids. V was cut by 2 bases and J by 0 bases, with 12 bases left in between. The CDR3 DNA reads TGTGCCAGCAGCTTCGGCGGGGTAGCCTCCTACAATGAGCAGTTCTTC. As protein: CASSFGGVASYNEQFF. The variable domain in full, with the rest retrieved from reference TRBV5-4 and TRBJ2-1, is ETGVTQSPTHLIKTRGQQVTLRCSSQSGHNTVSWYQQALGQGPQFIFQYYREEENGRGNFPPRFSGLQFPNYSSELNVNALELDDSALYLCASSFGGVASYNEQFFGPGTRLTVL.

In its sample, this clonotype was seen a few times. This chain uses TRBV6-5 with TRBJ2-1; 7 nucleotides line up with TRBD1. The germline V gene has CDR1 MNHEY and CDR2 SVGAGI. CDR3 size: 15 residues. V dropped 3 bases and J dropped 6; count of bases not matched to a gene: 8. The CDR3 loop reads CASSYRTGSSNEQFF. For the CDR3, the DNA is TGTGCCAGCAGTTATAGGACAGGAAGTTCCAATGAGCAGTTCTTC.